The 19 T cell receptor beta chains given below trace back to one sample, sequenced in a study of T-cell reconstitution after alpha-beta-depleted transplantation in children. Preparing the TCRbeta library involved the use of unique molecular identifiers. One entry per CDR3 protein results from TCRdb running MiXCR on the PCR reads. This sample has 580,000 or so distinct CDR3 sequences, with 23% found just once. Sample: PBMCs, mostly from graft donor cells, taken 360 days after TCRalphabeta/CD19-depleted stem cell transplant. These TCRs come from a boy under two years old who had a stem cell transplant for acute myeloid leukemia, so the T cells may come from the graft donor.

In this sample, this clonotype turned up many times. The rearrangement links TRBV12-3 or TRBV12-4 to TRBJ2-7; 8 positions match TRBD1. The CDR3 runs 13 residues. J was trimmed by 5 bases and V by 3 bases; bases with no gene match: 3. DNA for the CDR3: TGTGCCAGCAGTTTTCAACAGGGGGACGAGCAGTACTTC. Encoded protein: CASSFQQGDEQYF.

V is TRBV4-3 and J is TRBJ2-2; D unresolved. V lost 0 bases and J 4 bases, leaving 9 bases between the germline ends. The CDR3 loop spans 15 amino acids. Per the germline V gene, CDR1 is LGHNA and CDR2 is YSLEER. This chain's CDR3 is CASSQDRFVTGELFF. In DNA, the CDR3 is TGCGCCAGCAGCCAAGATCGCTTCGTCACCGGGGAGCTGTTTTTT.

This clonotype was seen only a few times. The genes are TRBV20-1 and TRBJ1-1; perhaps TRBD1 as D (5 bases). The CDR3 runs 15 residues. With 5 bases removed from V and 0 bases from J, the gap between germline ends came to 16 bases. The germline CDR1 and CDR2 sequences are DFQATT and SNEGSKA (reference sequence). In DNA, the CDR3 is TGCAGTGCTTCCCGGGGGGGTCCGATGAACACTGAAGCTTTCTTT. It is translated as CSASRGGPMNTEAFF.

This clonotype was seen repeatedly, ten times or more. This chain joins TRBV20-1 and TRBJ2-5; no definite D call. V was trimmed by 3 bases and J by 5 bases, leaving 4 bases between them. The germline V gene has CDR1 DFQATT and CDR2 SNEGSKA (reference sequence). This CDR3 is 10 amino acids long. The CDR3 DNA follows: TGCAGTGCTAGTTTGGAGACCCAGTACTTC. Translating gives CSASLETQYF.

The chain employs TRBV12-3 or TRBV12-4 and TRBJ2-5; 9 bases align to TRBD2. The CDR3 contains 15 residues. The V and J ends lost 10 bases and 0 bases, in that order; junction bases with no gene match: 9. The CDR3 DNA follows: TGTGCCATCTCTAGGGCGGGAGGGTACCAAGAGACCCAGTACTTC. This encodes CAISRAGGYQETQYF.

The rearrangement links TRBV28 to TRBJ2-5; 7 bases align to TRBD2. The CDR3 is 14 amino acids. Germline assignment: CDR1 MDHEN and CDR2 SYDVKM. Unmatched junction bases numbered 5, after V lost 6 bases and J lost 1 base. DNA for the CDR3: TGTGCCAGCAGGGGGGGGGTGAGCCAAGAGACCCAGTACTTC. It translates to CASRGGVSQETQYF. The full variable domain, completed using reference TRBV28 and TRBJ2-5, is DVKVTQSSRYLVKRTGEKVFLECVQDMDHENMFWYRQDPGLGLRLIYFSYDVKMKEKGDIPEGYSVSREKKERFSLILESASTNQTSMYLCASRGGVSQETQYFGPGTRLLVL.

This clonotype has at least ten counts. The V and J genes are TRBV20-1 and TRBJ2-5; D unclear. Deletions cut 3 bases from V and 3 bases from J, with 5 bases between. The CDR3 is 11 amino acids. CDR1 DFQATT and CDR2 SNEGSKA come from the germline V gene (reference sequence). The CDR3 spells CSARYKETQYF. Written as DNA, the CDR3 is TGCAGTGCTAGGTATAAAGAGACCCAGTACTTC.

The chain has TRBV20-1 and TRBJ2-3, with TRBD2 as a possible D gene (5 bases). This CDR3 region has 14 residues. Germline CDR1 DFQATT, CDR2 SNEGSKA (reference sequence). With 3 bases removed from V and 1 base from J, the gap between germline ends came to 11 bases. CDR3 region: CSARDWPRTDTQYF. CDR3 bases: TGCAGTGCTAGGGACTGGCCTCGCACAGATACGCAGTATTTT.

V usage is TRBV12-3 or TRBV12-4 and J usage is TRBJ1-2; TRBD1 aligns across 8 bases. V lost 4 bases, J lost 4 bases, and 8 bases stayed unmatched. The CDR3 is 15 amino acids. The CDR3 loop reads CASSSFGTGSYGYTF. The CDR3 DNA reads TGTGCCAGCAGTTCCTTCGGGACAGGCAGCTATGGCTACACCTTC.

The genes are TRBV24-1 and TRBJ2-3, with D possibly TRBD1 on 6 matching bases. The CDR3 totals 13 residues. Trimming left V 7 bases short and J 3 bases short, with 10 bases between. Germline lookup yields CDR1 KGHDR and CDR2 SFDVKD. The CDR3 DNA follows: TGTGCCACCAGGAACAGGGAAACAGATACGCAGTATTTT. The encoded protein is CATRNRETDTQYF.

The chain employs TRBV23-1 and TRBJ2-7, with D possibly TRBD1 on 6 matching bases. TRBV23-1 is designated an ORF whose function remains uncertain. Trimming cost V 2 bases and J 4 bases, with 15 bases left between them. The CDR3 is made up of 15 amino acids. CDR3 sequence: CASSQPRGGPYEQYV. In nucleotides, the CDR3 is TGCGCCAGCAGTCAACCCAGGGGTGGGCCTTACGAGCAGTACGTC.

This clonotype appeared many times. CDR3 in DNA: TGCAGTGCCAAAACAGGGTCGGGGAACACTGAAGCTTTCTTT. It is translated as CSAKTGSGNTEAFF. V is TRBV20-1 and J is TRBJ1-1; D is perhaps TRBD1 (6 bases). V lost 6 bases and J lost 1, with 15 bases in between. CDR3 size: 14 residues. Germline V CDR1 and CDR2: DFQATT, SNEGSKA (reference sequence).

This clonotype was seen a handful of times. V usage is TRBV4-3 and J usage is TRBJ2-2, with a possible D match to TRBD2 (5 bases). V was clipped by 4 bases and J by 6 bases, with 15 bases between them. Germline CDR1 is LGHNA and CDR2 is YSLEER. There are 15 residues in the CDR3. The CDR3 coding sequence is TGCGCCAGCAGCCTCGAGTCCCACGGGGCCGGGGAGCTGTTTTTT. Amino acid sequence: CASSLESHGAGELFF.

This clonotype was picked up one time. This chain uses TRBV13 with TRBJ2-7; D gene ambiguous. Germline-derived CDR1 and CDR2 are PRHDT and FYEKMQ (reference sequence). Between the trimmed V and J ends, which lost 4 bases and 2 bases, there was a span of 9 bases. This CDR3 has 13 amino acids. CDR3 residues: CASSSYSTYEQYF. CDR3 nucleotide sequence: TGTGCCAGCAGCTCCTATTCGACCTACGAGCAGTACTTC.

This clonotype was seen a few times. The chain uses TRBV12-3 or TRBV12-4 and TRBJ1-2; 10 positions match TRBD1. CDR3 length equals 14 residues. With V trimmed by 6 bases and J by 8 bases, 9 bases remained unmatched. CDR3 nucleotide sequence: TGTGCCAGCAGCCCGGACAGGGGGAGGGGGGGCTACACCTTC. This encodes CASSPDRGRGGYTF.

This clonotype appeared a few times. The chain carries TRBV28 and TRBJ2-4; possibly TRBD1 or TRBD2 for D (5 bases each). Germline V CDR1 and CDR2: MDHEN, SYDVKM. V lost 6 bases and J lost 5, with 14 bases in between. CDR3 size: 14 residues. DNA for the CDR3: TGTGCCAGCAGCCCCGGGACCGGGGAAAACATTCAGTACTTC. Translated: CASSPGTGENIQYF.

Ten or more counts support this clonotype. The J gene is TRBJ2-5, the V gene TRBV7-2; no reliable D call. Trimming removed 0 bases at V and 6 bases at J, with 23 bases between. The CDR3 is 18 amino acids. Germline CDR1 is SGHTA and CDR2 is FQGNSA. The CDR3 here is CASSLAGSDGGWGKTQYF. CDR3 DNA: TGTGCCAGCAGCTTAGCCGGTTCCGATGGTGGGTGGGGAAAGACCCAGTACTTC.

The V gene is TRBV7-2, the J gene TRBJ2-5; D tentatively fits TRBD1 or TRBD2 (5 bases each). The V end lost 1 base, the J end lost 3 bases, and 15 bases lay between the germline ends. CDR3 length: 16 amino acids. Germline loops: CDR1 SGHTA, CDR2 FQGNSA. The CDR3, as DNA: TGTGCCAGCAGCTTAGTCTTGGGGGTGTGGGAAGAGACCCAGTACTTC. Translated, it gives CASSLVLGVWEETQYF.

This clonotype was counted at least ten times. J is TRBJ1-2 and V is TRBV18; 8 positions match TRBD1. The J segment lost 3 bases and the V segment lost 2 bases, leaving 5 bases of the junction unmatched. Germline V gene sequence: CDR1 KGHSH, CDR2 LQKENI. This CDR3 contains 15 residues. CDR3 loop: CASSPGGQGHYGYTF. The CDR3 DNA reads as TGTGCCAGCTCACCAGGCGGACAGGGACACTATGGCTACACCTTC. Filled out from reference TRBV18 and TRBJ1-2, the complete variable domain reads NAGVMQNPRHLVRRRGQEARLRCSPMKGHSHVYWYRQLPEEGLKFMVYLQKENIIDESGMPKERFSAEFPKEGPSILRIQQVVRGDSAAYFCASSPGGQGHYGYTFGSGTRLTVV.